Listed below are T cell receptor beta chains from one sample, sequenced in a study of T cells in Graves' hyperthyroidism and ophthalmopathy. TCRdb recomputed calls from the multiplex PCR reads with MiXCR, one row per CDR3 protein. Here the sample spans about 370,000 distinct CDR3 sequences, roughly 15% being singletons. The sample taken for sequencing was blood. These receptors all stem from a woman between 55 and 75 years old with Graves' ophthalmopathy. Both conserved end residues are part of each CDR3. Fields, in order: J gene, D gene, V gene, clone size, CDR3 DNA, CDR3 protein. D genes are given only for firm matches. The listing skips clone size in some rows; elsewhere it reads once, few, many or a size class.

j_gene: TRBJ2-7
d_gene: -
v_gene: TRBV6-1
abundance: many
CDR3nt: TGTGCCAGCGGACGGTACTCCTACGAGCAGTACTTC
CDR3aa: CASGRYSYEQYF

j_gene: TRBJ1-2
d_gene: -
v_gene: TRBV20-1
abundance: few
CDR3nt: TGCAGTGCTCCCCACAGACAGGATGGCTACACCTTC
CDR3aa: CSAPHRQDGYTF

j_gene: TRBJ2-7
d_gene: TRBD1
v_gene: TRBV5-1
abundance: -
CDR3nt: TGCGCCAGCAGCTTGTTGGGGGCCGGACAGGAGGCCTACGAGCAGTACTTC
CDR3aa: CASSLLGAGQEAYEQYF

j_gene: TRBJ2-5
d_gene: TRBD2
v_gene: TRBV11-2
abundance: -
CDR3nt: TGTGCCAGCAGCCCGAGGGGGGGGACTAGCGGGGGCCAAGAGACCCAGTACTTC
CDR3aa: CASSPRGGTSGGQETQYF

j_gene: TRBJ1-1
d_gene: -
v_gene: TRBV3-1
abundance: many
CDR3nt: TGTGCCAGCAGCCCCAGGGGTCGGGACGGTGAAGCTTTCTTT
CDR3aa: CASSPRGRDGEAFF

j_gene: TRBJ2-7
d_gene: TRBD2
v_gene: TRBV20-1
abundance: many
CDR3nt: TGCAGTGCACTAAAGACCGGGACTAGCTACGAGCAGTACTTC
CDR3aa: CSALKTGTSYEQYF

j_gene: TRBJ2-7
d_gene: -
v_gene: TRBV6-1
abundance: many
CDR3nt: TGTGCCAGACTCCTCGGACGGTACGAGCAGTACTTC
CDR3aa: CARLLGRYEQYF

j_gene: TRBJ2-4
d_gene: -
v_gene: TRBV13
abundance: few
CDR3nt: TGTGCCAGCAGCTTCGGGGAAGCCAAAAACATTCAGTACTTC
CDR3aa: CASSFGEAKNIQYF

j_gene: TRBJ2-1
d_gene: -
v_gene: TRBV10-3
abundance: few
CDR3nt: TGTGCCATCAGTGAGAGGGGGACTAACTACAATGAGCAGTTCTTC
CDR3aa: CAISERGTNYNEQFF

j_gene: TRBJ2-3
d_gene: -
v_gene: TRBV5-1
abundance: many
CDR3nt: TGCGCCAGCAGCCCGGGACTTCTCGATACGCAGTATTTT
CDR3aa: CASSPGLLDTQYF

j_gene: TRBJ2-3
d_gene: TRBD2
v_gene: TRBV5-1
abundance: few
CDR3nt: TGCGCCAGCAGCTCCGGGACTAGCGGTTCCTTAAGAGGTACGCAGTATTTT
CDR3aa: CASSSGTSGSLRGTQYF

j_gene: TRBJ2-1
d_gene: -
v_gene: TRBV11-2
abundance: many
CDR3nt: TGTGCCAGCAGCCGTGGGATGGCAGTTGATGAGCAGTTCTTC
CDR3aa: CASSRGMAVDEQFF

j_gene: TRBJ1-5
d_gene: -
v_gene: TRBV6-1
abundance: -
CDR3nt: TGTGCCAGCAGTACCAACTACGATTCCAATCAGCCCCAGCATTTT
CDR3aa: CASSTNYDSNQPQHF

j_gene: TRBJ2-7
d_gene: -
v_gene: TRBV7-9
abundance: many
CDR3nt: TGTGCCAGCAGCTTAAGGGCAGGGGCGACCGACGAGCAGTACTTC
CDR3aa: CASSLRAGATDEQYF

j_gene: TRBJ1-4
d_gene: -
v_gene: TRBV27
abundance: -
CDR3nt: TGTGCCAGCAGTTCCTCTCGGGAAGTCATAGGAAAACTGTTTTTT
CDR3aa: CASSSSREVIGKLFF

j_gene: TRBJ2-2
d_gene: -
v_gene: TRBV12-3/TRBV12-4
abundance: many
CDR3nt: TGTGCCAGCAGTTTAACGCGGGGTTTCGGGTTGGGTACCGGGGAGCTGTTTTTT
CDR3aa: CASSLTRGFGLGTGELFF

j_gene: TRBJ2-6
d_gene: -
v_gene: TRBV3-1
abundance: -
CDR3nt: TGTGCCAGCAGCCAAGAAGGGCACCCCTCTGGGGCCAACGTCCTGACTTTC
CDR3aa: CASSQEGHPSGANVLTF

j_gene: TRBJ2-7
d_gene: -
v_gene: TRBV20-1
abundance: many
CDR3nt: TGCAGTGCTTGGGTGGGAGTCTCCTACGAGCAGTACTTC
CDR3aa: CSAWVGVSYEQYF

j_gene: TRBJ1-1
d_gene: -
v_gene: TRBV6-1
abundance: many
CDR3nt: TGTGCCAGCAGGGGGGACTGGGCGTCCACTGAAGCTTTCTTT
CDR3aa: CASRGDWASTEAFF

j_gene: TRBJ2-1
d_gene: -
v_gene: TRBV7-9
abundance: -
CDR3nt: TGTGCCAGCAGCCAGGGGTATAGTGGGTTTAGGGAGCAGTTCTTC
CDR3aa: CASSQGYSGFREQFF

j_gene: TRBJ2-4
d_gene: -
v_gene: TRBV20-1
abundance: -
CDR3nt: TGCAGTGCTAGGATCCTAGCCAAAAACATTCAGTACTTC
CDR3aa: CSARILAKNIQYF